Given below is one T cell receptor beta chain in context. Treatment given: some 20 received Ad26.COV2.S at low or high dose, single or two shots; a few received placebo; per-sample allocation not given. Following the first vaccine or placebo injection, samples were taken on day 63. Germline assignment: CDR1 SGDLS and CDR2 YYNGEE. The germline V and J ends were trimmed by 0 bases and 4 bases, with 7 bases remaining between them. This CDR3 is built from 13 residues. The sample is drawn from a study of Ad26.COV2.S vaccination and SARS-CoV-2 variants. Profiling relied on immunoSEQ multiplex PCR, and the TCRdb table lists in-frame clones only, not all of them. The repertoire holds under 250,000 clones, with roughly 87% as singletons.

The input for sequencing was peripheral blood, taken in a trial of Ad26.COV2.S vaccine versus placebo. The TCR comes from a person aged 18-65 years who received the Ad26.COV2.S COVID-19 vaccine or a placebo. The chain couples TRBV9 to TRBJ2-5; D remains ambiguous. The CDR3 coding sequence is TGTGCCAGCAGCGTAGGGGTCACAGAGACCCAGTACTTC. Translated: CASSVGVTETQYF.